This T cell receptor (beta chain) was profiled in a study of cytomegalovirus exposure and HLA in healthy donors (dated by TCRdb to 2016 to 2017). About the full investigation: According to an earlier analysis of a few hundred of the donors, 150 million to 200 million T cells yielded over 90 million unique TCR beta sequences and around 300 Gb of sequence data. About 300 gigabases of sequencing data and around 80 million unique TCR sequences made up an early release that covered several hundred HLA-typed donors. Of the roughly 400 genotyped donors, 80% to 90% were placed in the genetic ancestry cluster associated with self-reported Caucasian donors. The aim of the study was to test whether cataloging public T cell receptors could identify signatures of past pathogen exposure. Using immunosequencing, the study profiled T cell repertoires from about 650 subjects and related those repertoires to cytomegalovirus serostatus. Besides the first cohort of more than 650 subjects, a separate validation cohort made up of 120 different subjects was used. The study combined high-throughput TCR immunosequencing, statistical association of individual TCRs with disease status, and machine learning to predict cytomegalovirus infection status. To study patterns of TCR occurrence, a later analysis re-analyzed previously published TCR beta repertoires from 700 or so donors and added high-resolution HLA genotyping. In the later analysis, no new phenotypic data were used to find candidate immune exposures; instead, reliance was placed on TCR beta sequences and their occurrence across donors. An earlier analysis of approximately 500 of the donors applied high-throughput TCR beta sequencing to assess whether each TCR beta V gene segment acted as functional or pseudogenic. Donor age, sex, ethnicity and CMV serostatus were compiled together with the repertoire data. A later genetic analysis took genome-wide SNP genotypes for about 55% of the roughly 700 donors and used that subset as a discovery cohort. All discovery cohort repertoires had been generated using a single sequencing platform. HLA typing included class I and class II loci at four-digit resolution. Typing coverage differed by locus: A, B, C, DRB1 and DQB1 were typed in roughly 620-640 donors, DQA1 in 500 to 550, DPA1 in 600 to 610, and DPB1 in just under 480. A few DR-DQ haplotypes were treated as single units for association and clustering because of strong linkage in the cohort. Among some 410 genotyped donors of the cohort, an average of around 240,000 unique TCR beta nucleotide sequences were sequenced per donor, roughly 20% of them non-productive. The paper's findings and limits, for the study overall: An association between a missense DCLRE1C variant and V-gene and J-gene trimming of TCR beta chains was found in a later genetic analysis and replicated in an independent cohort. Correlated functional status among segregating V segments might reflect linkage disequilibrium, but an unknown experimental factor could not be ruled out. Assigning TCR associations to individual alleles was difficult when HLA alleles, especially DR and DQ, strongly co-occurred. Several of the top co-occurrence clusters appeared to be linked to parvovirus B19, influenza, CMV and Epstein-Barr virus, according to a later analysis. According to a later analysis, most CMV-associated TCR beta chains appeared to be HLA-restricted, and the HLA associations seemed to be driven largely by CMV exposure. A later genetic analysis reported fewer N-insertions in productive TCRs among donors in an Asian-associated ancestry cluster than the roughly 700-donor mean. Presence/absence analyses assumed roughly uniform sequencing depth across donors, an assumption that may not hold. It was suggested by the authors that the approach could potentially be generalized to other disease states and immunological phenotypes. CMV serostatus was the only immune exposure information available for the cohort. In a later analysis, HLA-associated TCR beta chains showed more clonal expansion and lower generation probabilities than non-associated chains that were equally common. The study listed around 160 TCR beta chains as associated with cytomegalovirus. Over 15 rarely observed V segments, including chromosome 9 orphons, were excluded from the earlier analysis of approximately 600 of the donors because counts were too low. In vitro tests confirmed that a few of the cytomegalovirus-associated TCR beta chains recognize cytomegalovirus antigens. Most TCR sequences were observed very rarely across donors, whereas some public TCRs were present in many individuals. The cohort was sequenced for TCR beta chains only, and without alpha or paired-chain data the features that could be detected were limited. At a false discovery rate of 0.05, a later analysis linked about 16,000 TCR beta sequences to specific HLA alleles. A cluster of highly shared sequence variants was judged likely to represent a technical artifact of the sequencing pipeline. An earlier analysis of 450 to 750 of the donors showed that most TCR beta V segments appeared in productive rearrangements either about 87% or about 30% of the time, which broadly matched IMGT annotations. In both the original and validation cohorts, the classifier was reported to diagnose cytomegalovirus status with high specificity and sensitivity. Because HLA typing was missing for some donors at each locus, association tests included only the typed subset. A further reported finding was that TCR beta sequences accurately predicted the HLA-A and HLA-B alleles for most subjects in the first cohort. In a later analysis, TCR association rates were found to vary across HLA loci, with the most associated TCRs seen for DRB1 alleles and the fewest for HLA-C alleles. Some IMGT-functional V segments, including TRBV6-2 and TRBV6-3, could not be distinguished by the 87-base-pair reads and were therefore excluded.

Library method: the immunoSEQ multiplex PCR assay. For the multiplex PCR, a mixture combining 60 forward primers for TCR Vbeta segments and 13 reverse primers for TCR Jbeta segments was used. The CDR3 region of rearranged TCR beta genes was amplified from genomic DNA by a multiplex PCR assay. The amplified TCR beta libraries were sequenced on the Illumina HiSeq System as 87-base-pair reads. The authors' analysis ran thus. A later analysis tallied tens of millions of unique TCR beta chains across the 550 to 850 repertoires, and around 10 million of those chains were shared by two or more donors. A nearest-neighbor algorithm error-corrected the raw reads and collapsed the reads into unique sequences, merging closely related sequences to remove PCR and sequencing errors. CDR3 sequences were aligned to IMGT reference sequences to assign V, D and J gene segments. Each retained sequence needed at least a six-nucleotide match to both a V gene segment and a J gene segment. A rearrangement counted as productive if the CDR3 had no stop codons and remained in frame with V and J, and every other rearrangement counted as non-productive. CDR3 was defined by IMGT convention, running from the second conserved V-encoded cysteine to the conserved J-encoded phenylalanine. In an earlier analysis of 500 to 650 of the donors, sequences lacking an unambiguous match to a single V gene segment were excluded. An earlier analysis of approximately 590 of the donors classified V segments as functional when productive rearrangements were above 56.7% and as segregating when the standard deviation between donors was above 5%. A statistical classification framework was developed to diagnose cytomegalovirus status using the catalog of TCR beta chain sequences. In a later analysis, TCR nucleotide sequences were compared against IMGT/GENE-DB human TR gene sequences so that V and J genes could be assigned. A later analysis assigned CDR3 sequences and most-parsimonious VDJ recombination scenarios with the TCRdist pipeline. In a later analysis, each TCR beta chain was defined by its CDR3 amino acid sequence together with its V-gene family, and reads without a unique V-gene family were excluded. As a way to deal with suspected cross-contamination and a sequencing artifact, a later analysis dropped 592 nucleotide sequences that were highly shared and had low generation probability. In a later analysis, a clonal expansion index was calculated for each public chain from normalized within-repertoire ranks of inferred template counts. In a later analysis, generation probabilities were computed using a VDJ recombination model fitted to out-of-frame rearrangements, and the results were checked against IGoR. In a later analysis, hypergeometric tests were used to score TCR-TCR, TCR-HLA and TCR-CMV co-occurrence, with a repertoire-size bias correction applied to TCR pairs. A later analysis estimated false discovery rates by permuting HLA or CMV assignments 20 times. In a later analysis, co-occurring TCRs were grouped using DBSCAN, with TCRdist sequence similarity added in when clustering inside HLA-allele-positive subsets. For co-occurrence clustering, repertoires with fewer than 30,000 or more than 120,000 public chains were excluded, along with four to six repertoires with anomalous nucleotide sharing. TCRdb retrieved this table from immuneACCESS and kept in-frame rearrangements only. Not all clones are present; in checked studies, unresolved V genes account for under half, and no reason is known for the remainder. V, J and clone size are taken as reported in that table, and D and trimming were inferred from the DNA itself. For this sample there are about 140,000 clones; roughly 80% appear just once. Together, the top ten hold approximately 1.5% of the sample.

This clone showed up just a few times. There is no known antigen for this receptor. The junction differs from germline at one of its ends, possibly a read error. In total, 666 healthy bone marrow donors made up the cohort. All cohort members were sampled while nominally healthy, although unrecorded immune exposures were likely present. The donor tested CMV seronegative and was one of the 352 seronegative cohort members. A peripheral blood sample was provided by each donor, and peripheral blood mononuclear cells were used for TCR beta sequencing. Genomic DNA extraction from the blood cell samples was performed with the Qiagen DNeasy Blood Extraction Kit. From the germline V gene (reference sequence), CDR1 is LNHDA and CDR2 is SQIVND. Spanning cysteine to phenylalanine, the CDR3 consists of 12 amino acids. The sequence is cut down to CDR3 DNA, 36 bases in frame from base 1.

This chain is built from TRBV19 and TRBJ1-1; TRBD1 could be the D gene, as 6 bases match. The source is a female donor in good health and CMV-seronegative. Sequencing input: PBMCs. CDR3 loop: CASTGLTTEAFF. At the DNA level, the sequence is TGTGCGAGTACAGGGTTGACGACTGAAGCTTTCTTT.